One sample yielded the 6 T cell receptor beta chains listed below, sequenced in a study of tumor-infiltrating lymphocytes in localized non-small cell lung cancer. Measured with immunoSEQ multiplex PCR; TCRdb has only the in-frame clones, and not every one. This table holds some 8,100 clones, approximately 80% found once. Source material: lung tumor tissue. The origin of the receptors is a human donor with non-small cell lung cancer.

The J gene is TRBJ2-7, the V gene TRBV7-9; 9 bases are shared with TRBD1. The V segment lost 6 bases and the J segment 7 bases; nucleotides outside the gene matches: 10. CDR1 is SEHNR, CDR2 FQNEAQ, per germline (reference sequence). The CDR3 consists of 14 residues. CDR3 sequence (DNA): TGTGCCAGCAGTCAGGGGACAGGGTTTGATGAGCAGTACTTC. It encodes CASSQGTGFDEQYF.

The chain links TRBV19 to TRBJ2-7, with 8 nucleotides matching TRBD1. Germline assignment: CDR1 LNHDA and CDR2 SQIVND (reference sequence). After removal of 5 bases from V and 2 bases from J, the junction contained 5 bases not matched to a gene. The CDR3 is made up of 14 amino acids. This CDR3 reads CASSGGTGAYEQYF. In DNA form, the CDR3 reads TGTGCCAGTAGTGGCGGGACAGGAGCCTACGAGCAGTACTTC.

The V gene is TRBV7-3, the J gene TRBJ1-2, with 8 positions matching TRBD1. The trim removed 5 bases at V and 4 bases at J, leaving 9 bases unmatched. CDR3 length: 15 residues. Germline V gene data show CDR1 as SGHTA and CDR2 as FQGTGA. CDR3 in amino acids: CASSPDGQGVYGYTF. Written as DNA, the CDR3 is TGTGCCAGCAGCCCCGATGGACAGGGAGTCTATGGCTACACCTTC. Full variable domain (remainder filled in from reference TRBV7-3 and TRBJ1-2): GAGVSQTPSNKVTEKGKYVELRCDPISGHTALYWYRQSLGQGPEFLIYFQGTGAADDSGLPNDRFFAVRPEGSVSTLKIQRTERGDSAVYLCASSPDGQGVYGYTFGSGTRLTVV.

This chain connects TRBV5-6 to TRBJ2-7, with TRBD2 as a possible D gene (6 bases). Germline CDR1 and CDR2: SGHDT and YYEEEE. This CDR3 region has 16 residues. Trimming took off 0 bases at V and 2 bases at J, with 15 bases between the two ends. CDR3 DNA sequence: TGTGCCAGCAGCTTGGCACTCGGGGGATTGACCTACGAGCAGTACTTC. Residues: CASSLALGGLTYEQYF.

This clone was picked up a small number of times. The rearrangement joins TRBV18 to TRBJ2-3, with D possibly matching TRBD2 (6 bases). V was pared by 5 bases and J by 2 bases, with 17 bases between. Germline V gene lookup returns CDR1 KGHSH and CDR2 LQKENI. This CDR3 spans 16 amino acids. CDR3 protein: CASSSPSAPTTDTQYF. In DNA, the CDR3 is TGTGCCAGCTCATCTCCTAGCGCACCCACCACAGATACGCAGTATTTT.

The CDR3 nucleotides read TGTGCCAGTAGTCCCAGACAGGATTCGAATCAGCCCCAGCATTTT. Translation: CASSPRQDSNQPQHF. The chain couples TRBV19 to TRBJ1-5; tentative D call: TRBD1 (6 bases). From germline, CDR1 is LNHDA and CDR2 SQIVND (reference sequence). This CDR3 comprises 15 residues. The V and J ends lost 5 bases and 4 bases respectively, with 15 bases between them.